This TCR beta chain was obtained from a study of T cells in Graves' hyperthyroidism and ophthalmopathy. Looking at the study overall: The blood sample was taken at first diagnosis, before treatment began.

This clonotype was detected once. RNA transcripts provided the source from which TCR beta CDR3 regions were amplified. In the first-round RT-PCR of the TCR CDR3, the HTBI primer set was used. TCRdb redid the calling of the multiplex PCR reads with MiXCR, one entry per CDR3 protein. The sample carries roughly 800,000 distinct CDR3 sequences, roughly 40% recorded once. Stable hyperthyroidism: no ophthalmopathy progression over 18 months of follow-up. V shed 3 bases and J shed 5 bases, with 11 bases lying between them. The CDR3 is 14 residues long. Per the germline V gene, CDR1 is ENHRY and CDR2 is SYGVKD.

The sequencing sample was made of blood. The chain uses TRBV10-3 and TRBJ1-5; D possibly corresponds to TRBD1 (5 bases). This sequence originates from a man between 18 and 29 years old with Graves' hyperthyroidism. The CDR3 reads CAISDQGRDQPQHF. The DNA of the CDR3 is TGTGCCATCAGTGATCAGGGAAGGGATCAGCCCCAGCATTTT.